This TCR beta chain was obtained from a study of blood T cells in healthy people across ages. Peripheral blood from each donor was collected in a volume of 8 to 10 milliliters. As concerns this clonotype: Its target is not known.

Study observations and caveats: Versus aged donors, long-lived donors had higher diversity and more naive CD4+ cells. Across samples, TCR beta diversity tracked strongly with naive T cell percentage.

Germline V CDR1 and CDR2: LGHDT, YNNKEL (reference sequence). The CDR3 has 11 residues. The V gene lost 8 bases and the J gene lost 12 bases, with 17 bases spanning the gap. Combining a sample-barcoded 5' primer with a J-beta primer mix, a second PCR ran for roughly 6 to 12 cycles. Each cDNA molecule received a tag from a template-switch adaptor that had 12 random nucleotides. TCRdb independently ran MiXCR on the 5' RACE reads; one entry per CDR3 protein. The sample gives under 2 million distinct CDR3 sequences, roughly 32% of which show up once; around 11% is in the top ten. Specimen: blood. This sequence was found in a woman aged 25 to 39 in good health. The V gene is TRBV3-1, the J gene TRBJ2-7; D ambiguous. CDR3 DNA sequence: TGTGCCAGCCGCCTTGCCGACGACCTGTACTTC. Translating it yields CASRLADDLYF.